What follows is one T cell receptor beta chain and its context. Its antigen is not identified. This specimen comes from a study of T-cell memory formation after mild COVID-19. A single record per CDR3 protein comes from TCRdb applying MiXCR to the 5' RACE reads. Here the sample spans 150,000 or so distinct CDR3 sequences, around 13% being singletons. This CDR3 is 16 amino acids long. Germline V lookup: CDR1 KGHDR, CDR2 SFDVKD. The V gene lost 2 bases and the J gene lost 3 bases, with 14 bases spanning the gap. Notes on the study in general: Largely, contracting CD4+ clones fell within CM and EM, and contracting CD8+ clones within EMRA. Pre-infection memory already had some responding clones, implying cross-reactive memory joined.

The sample taken for sequencing was PBMCs or a T cell subset sorted from them (not recorded which). The source of this sequence is an adult woman who had mild COVID-19 (a few samples of this study predate the infection). Cell type and time point are not known. The chain recombines TRBV24-1 with TRBJ2-3, with D tentatively TRBD2 (5 bases). Here the CDR3 reads CATSDSTGRRTDTQYF. The CDR3 bases are TGTGCCACCAGTGATTCGACGGGTCGGAGGACAGATACGCAGTATTTT.